The T cell receptor beta chain described here comes from a study of OX40 agonist ivuxolimab in advanced cancers. Some background on the complete study: Ivuxolimab was an agonistic, fully human IgG2 monoclonal antibody directed against OX40 (CD134), a costimulatory receptor. Intravenous ivuxolimab was administered to patients every 2 weeks at six dose levels: 0.01, 0.1, 0.3, 1.5, 3 and 10 mg/kg. Of the approximately 54 dose-escalation patients, hepatocellular carcinoma was present in approximately 20, melanoma in approximately 15, renal cell carcinoma in 9 and head and neck cancer in 9. In the dose-escalation cohort, roughly four fifths of patients were male, and the mean age was roughly 60 years, with a range of roughly 23 to 85. Patients were allowed to have had prior anti-PD-1, anti-PD-L1 or anti-CTLA-4 therapy, and approximately 40% of the dose-escalation patients had previously received checkpoint inhibitors. Three dose-escalation patients achieved partial responses, one with hepatocellular carcinoma and two with cutaneous melanoma. Peripheral TCRbeta sequencing aimed to test whether ivuxolimab altered TCR sequence diversity and caused clonal T-cell expansion. The paper covers the monotherapy dose-escalation part of the phase I ivuxolimab trial, which included N of about 56 patients. General findings and caveats noted by the study authors: The antigen specificity of the peripheral T cells that underwent clonal expansion was not determined. Low levels of normalized T-cell clonal expansion were also shown by some nonresponding patients. In partial responders in the 0.1-3.0 mg/kg groups, normalized peripheral clonal expansion was found to be among the lowest, especially among CD8+ T cells. After ivuxolimab, expanded clones were on average more numerous among CD8+ T cells than among CD4+ T cells. At doses from 0.1 to 3.0 mg/kg, clonal expansion was seen in both CD4+ and CD8+ blood T cells between baseline and week 6.

Patients with autoimmune disease history or receiving systemic immunosuppression were excluded from the trial. Peripheral blood for TCR sequencing was collected from all dose cohorts at baseline, on cycle 4 day 1, and on cycle 7 day 1. Samples were obtained from an open-label, multicenter, first-in-human phase I dose-escalation trial of ivuxolimab. Adults with locally advanced or metastatic melanoma, renal cell carcinoma, hepatocellular carcinoma or head and neck squamous cell carcinoma were enrolled in the trial. CD4+ and CD8+ T cells were sorted separately from peripheral blood before TCR sequencing. The CDR3 goes from the cysteine to the phenylalanine over 14 residues. The retained sequence is limited to the CDR3, 42 bases, with the frame set at the first base. Relative to germline, V is 4 bases shorter and J is 2 bases shorter, with 12 bases between their ends. Reading the germline V gene gives CDR1 MNHEY and CDR2 SVGAGI.

Turning to this clone: The antigen it binds to is not known. One base away there is no much larger clone; base qualities are not given.

For sequencing of the TCRbeta CDR3 region, genomic DNA was extracted from the sorted cells. The immunoSEQ Assay was used for sequencing of TCRbeta CDR3 regions. Imported from immuneACCESS, the table was reduced by TCRdb to in-frame sequences with V and J called. These copies leave out some clones; in studies compared against another copy, an unresolved V gene accounts for under half, and the cause of the remainder is not known. The sample table contains fewer than 50,000 clones; only one count was recorded for around 93% of them. The ten largest clones add up to under 30% of the sample. The sample consisted of CD4+ or CD8+ T cells sorted from blood, taken in a trial of the OX40 agonist ivuxolimab. The V and J segments used are TRBV6-5 and TRBJ2-7; the D gene identity is not certain. The clonotype originates from an adult with an advanced solid tumor such as melanoma, head and neck, liver or kidney cancer. The CDR3 sequence is CASSFGRSTYEQYF. The nucleotide sequence reads as follows: TGTGCCAGCAGTTTTGGGCGATCAACCTACGAGCAGTACTTC.